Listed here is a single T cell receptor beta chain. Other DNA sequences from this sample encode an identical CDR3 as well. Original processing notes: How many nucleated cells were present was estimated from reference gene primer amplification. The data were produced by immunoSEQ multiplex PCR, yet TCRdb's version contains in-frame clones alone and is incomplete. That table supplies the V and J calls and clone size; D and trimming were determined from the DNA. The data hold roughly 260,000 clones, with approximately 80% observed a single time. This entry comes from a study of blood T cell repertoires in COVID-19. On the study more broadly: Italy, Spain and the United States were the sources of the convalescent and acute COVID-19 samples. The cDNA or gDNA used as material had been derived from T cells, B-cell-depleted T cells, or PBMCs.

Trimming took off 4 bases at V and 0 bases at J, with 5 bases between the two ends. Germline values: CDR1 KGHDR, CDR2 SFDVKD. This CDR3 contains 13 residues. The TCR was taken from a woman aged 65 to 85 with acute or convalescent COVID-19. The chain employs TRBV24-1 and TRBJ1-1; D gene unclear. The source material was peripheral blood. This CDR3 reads CATSDPMNTEAFF. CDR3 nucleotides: TGTGCCACCAGTGACCCCATGAACACTGAAGCTTTCTTT.